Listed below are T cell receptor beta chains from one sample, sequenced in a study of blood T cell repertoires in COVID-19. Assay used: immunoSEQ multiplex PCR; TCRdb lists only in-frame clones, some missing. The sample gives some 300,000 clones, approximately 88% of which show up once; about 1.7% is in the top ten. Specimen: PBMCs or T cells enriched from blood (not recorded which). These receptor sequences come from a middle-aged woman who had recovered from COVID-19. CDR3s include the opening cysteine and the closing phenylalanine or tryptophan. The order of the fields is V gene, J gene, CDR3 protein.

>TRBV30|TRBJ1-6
CAWSPAGVYNSPLHF
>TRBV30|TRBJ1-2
CAWSVGQVAGYTF
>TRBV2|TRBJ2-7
CASSARGGQGYEQYF
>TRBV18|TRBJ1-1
CASSLLLGQTNTEAFF
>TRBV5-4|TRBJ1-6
CASSFSLDRANNSPLHF
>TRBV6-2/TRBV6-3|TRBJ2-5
CASSYSTGLAGGPVGETQYF
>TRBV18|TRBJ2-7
CASSPRSSYEQYF
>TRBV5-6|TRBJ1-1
CASSWGQAEAFF
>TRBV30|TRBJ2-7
CAWGSSSYEQYF
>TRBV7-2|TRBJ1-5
CASSFDRSPGQPQHF
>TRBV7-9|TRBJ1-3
CASSHGDGNTIYF
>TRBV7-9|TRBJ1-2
CASSLSGGRGYGYTF
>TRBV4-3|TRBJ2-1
CASSHPGTEQFF
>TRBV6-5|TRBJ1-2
CASSPGDRDYGYTF
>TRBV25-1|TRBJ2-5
CASSTSQETQYF
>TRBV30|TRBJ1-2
CAWRGGGNYGYTF
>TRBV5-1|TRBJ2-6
CASSLDPPGTGSNGANVLTF
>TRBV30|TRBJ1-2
CAWSVGGDVGYTF
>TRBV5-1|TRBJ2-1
CASSLITGTPYNEQFF